These 9 T cell receptor delta chains came from one sample sequenced in a study of γδ T cells in repeated Plasmodium falciparum infection. Bulk repertoires came from Vgamma9/Vdelta2+ or Vdelta2-negative gammadelta T cells flow-sorted from PBMC. TCRdb re-called the multiplex PCR reads with CATT. In the table there are tens of thousands of delta-chain clones, 0.85% to 1% of which are singletons. The material sequenced was gamma-delta T cells from blood. Receptor source: a pool of human donors (malaria-infected and uninfected, not separated).

This clone has a handful of counts. TCRdb pairs this DNA with a much larger clone's protein that differs at residue 4, likely a read error; the protein shown was translated from the DNA. The chain recombines TRDV1 with TRDJ1, with D perhaps matching TRDD3 (7 bases). This CDR3 is built from 19 residues. In germline, CDR1 is TSWWSYY, CDR2 QGS. CDR3 region: CALVEEVLRAWGLEVKLIF. As DNA, the CDR3 is TGTGCTCTTGTGGAAGAAGTCCTACGGGCCTGGGGGCTTGAAGTTAAACTCATCTTT.

A few counts support this clone. With a far larger clone one base away, a read error is the likely cause. Within the sample, other DNA sequences also encode this same CDR3. The chain employs TRDV2 and TRDJ1; TRDD3 agrees at 9 bases. TCRdb carries no J gene annotation; the J gene was assigned here by matching the DNA with germline. There are 18 residues in the CDR3. The V segment lost 2 bases and the J segment 0 bases; nucleotides outside the gene matches: 12. Germline V lookup: CDR1 GEAIGNYY, CDR2 EKD. DNA for the CDR3: TGTGCCTGTGACAGTAGGACTGGGGGACACCTCTACACCGATAAACTCATCTTT. Protein: CACDSRTGGHLYTDKLIF.

A word on this clone: The protein TCRdb gives is from a much larger clone and does not agree with this DNA's translation at residue 9, likely a read error; the protein shown here comes from the DNA. This specimen includes other DNA sequences encoding the same CDR3. The rearrangement joins TRDV2 to TRDJ1, with D perhaps matching TRDD3 (5 bases). As TCRdb names no J gene, one was assigned here on the basis of a DNA match to germline. Germline V lookup: CDR1 GEAIGNYY, CDR2 EKD. V lost 1 base to trimming and J lost 3 bases, with 17 bases between them. This CDR3 is 16 amino acids long. CDR3 sequence: CACDTVSARYSDKLIF. The CDR3 DNA reads TGTGCCTGTGACACAGTTTCGGCGAGATACTCCGATAAACTCATCTTT.

On this clone itself: TCRdb lists the protein of a much larger clone for this DNA, which differs at residue 10, so this is likely a read error; the protein given here is translated from the DNA itself. The V call is TRDV2, the J call TRDJ1, with D perhaps matching TRDD3 (5 bases). The J gene, absent from TCRdb, was called here by matching the DNA to germline. The germline V gene encodes CDR1 GEAIGNYY and CDR2 EKD. Trimming took off 0 bases at V and 3 bases at J, with 22 bases between the two ends. This CDR3 has 18 residues. The CDR3 DNA sequence: TGTGCCTGTGACACCGTGGGTACCTGGGTGGACGGGGCCGATAAACTCATCTTT. Encoded protein: CACDTVGTWVDGADKLIF.

Notes on this clone: TCRdb records a much larger clone's protein for this DNA, with a difference at residue 11 that likely arises from a read error; the protein given is the translation of the DNA. The rearrangement joins TRDV1 to TRDJ1; D remains ambiguous. CDR1 TSWWSYY and CDR2 QGS come from the germline V gene. V was trimmed by 0 bases and J by 4 bases, leaving 21 bases between them. CDR3 length: 18 amino acids. The CDR3 region has the DNA TGTGCTCTTGGGGAACTGGTGGGCCTCACTGAGGCCCTCGATAAACTCATCTTT. It specifies CALGELVGLTEALDKLIF.

Turning to this clone: The protein given by TCRdb reflects a much larger clone and differs at residue 11 from this DNA's translation, likely from a read error; the protein shown is the DNA's translation. This chain joins TRDV1 and TRDJ1; 8 bases agree with TRDD3. The J gene, left out of TCRdb, was set here by checking the DNA against germline. The CDR3 is 19 residues long. Germline loops: CDR1 TSWWSYY, CDR2 QGS. The V segment lost 5 bases and the J segment 4 bases; nucleotides outside the gene matches: 21. CDR3 in amino acids: CALGTISRLGGTQGDKLIF. Here the CDR3 DNA reads TGTGCTCTTGGGACCATCTCCCGACTGGGGGGTACGCAAGGCGATAAACTCATCTTT.

Comment on this clone: Translating this DNA gives a protein that differs at residue 5 from the TCRdb one, which belongs to a much larger clone; a read error is likely, and the protein shown is this translation. This rearrangement joins TRDV1 to TRDJ1, with 7 bases aligning to TRDD3. The J gene is not listed in TCRdb, so it was assigned here from a DNA match to germline. Trimming cost V 4 bases and J 4 bases; bases outside gene matches: 21. The CDR3 length is 19 residues. In germline, CDR1 is TSWWSYY, CDR2 QGS. The CDR3 loop is CALGGHKADWGARVDKLIF. In nucleotides, the CDR3 is TGTGCTCTTGGGGGACATAAGGCGGACTGGGGTGCTCGGGTCGATAAACTCATCTTT.

This clone was observed a handful of times. The mismatch at residue 6 between this DNA's translation and the TCRdb protein of a much larger clone likely reflects a read error; the protein shown is translated from the DNA. The chain joins TRDV1 to TRDJ1; 7 positions match TRDD2. No J gene was available from TCRdb, and it was assigned here by a germline match of the DNA. V lost 6 bases to trimming and J lost 6 bases; unmatched junction nucleotides: 31. The germline V gene has CDR1 TSWWSYY and CDR2 QGS. The CDR3 extends over 21 amino acids. The DNA of the CDR3 is TGTGCTCTTGGAATTTCTGCGAATTCCTACCGTCGCTGGTACTGGAGTAATAAACTCATCTTT. Encoded protein: CALGISANSYRRWYWSNKLIF.

A few counts support this clone. The protein TCRdb lists belongs to a much larger clone and differs from this DNA's translation at residue 17, which points to a read error; the protein shown is made from the DNA. The J gene went uncalled, whereas the V gene is TRDV1; the table's D call, TRDD3, was not checked against the DNA. From germline, CDR1 is TSWWSYY and CDR2 QGS. CDR3 length: 19 residues. The DNA of the CDR3 is TGTGCTCTTGGGGGGGGCGTCCTCAGGATACGCTCGTACACCGATAAACCCATCTTT. It encodes CALGGGVLRIRSYTDKPIF.